The 32 T cell receptor beta chains reported below all come from one sample, sequenced in a study of shared clonotypes between healthy human individuals. The assay was immunoSEQ multiplex PCR, and TCRdb's table has in-frame clones only and misses some. This table has roughly 480,000 clones, 79% appearing once. Sequencing used PBMCs. All receptors come from a woman in her 40s in good health. Some clones in this sample may be carry-over from other donors' samples.

V usage is TRBV11-2 and J usage is TRBJ2-7; no reliable D call. From germline, CDR1 is SGHAT and CDR2 FQNNGV. The V and J ends lost 5 bases and 2 bases respectively, with 19 bases between them. CDR3 length: 16 residues. CDR3 sequence: CASSTYYSGKAYEQYF. The CDR3 coding sequence is TGTGCCAGCAGCACATACTACTCGGGCAAAGCCTACGAGCAGTACTTC.

The CDR3 loop is CAPSPSGGGTHRAFF. The CDR3 DNA sequence: TGTGCCCCCAGCCCAAGCGGAGGAGGGACCCACAGAGCTTTCTTT. The chain employs TRBV5-4 and TRBJ1-1; possibly TRBD1 for D (5 bases). The CDR3 runs to 15 residues. CDR1 is SGHNT, CDR2 YYREEE, per germline (reference sequence). Trimming cost V 10 bases and J 10 bases, with 29 bases left between them.

V gene TRBV11-3 combines with J gene TRBJ1-5; 8 bases fit TRBD1. The V segment lost 0 bases and the J segment 1 base; nucleotides outside the gene matches: 11. The germline V gene encodes CDR1 SGHNT and CDR2 YENEEA. The CDR3 totals 19 residues. The CDR3 DNA is TGTGCCAGCAGCTTAGAAGAAGGGTCAGGGGGCGTGAGCAATCAGCCCCAGCATTTT. Its translation: CASSLEEGSGGVSNQPQHF.

This clone showed up just a few times. This chain links TRBV10-1 with TRBJ1-1; tentative D call: TRBD1 (5 bases). Trimming removed 0 bases from V and 3 bases from J, with 14 bases in between. The CDR3 is 16 residues long. Germline V lookup: CDR1 WNHNN, CDR2 SYGVQD (reference sequence). The CDR3 DNA reads TGCGCCAGCAGTGAGTCGAACGCAGGGCGGGACACTGAAGCTTTCTTT. Amino acids: CASSESNAGRDTEAFF.

CDR3 sequence: CASSVGHAGDTQYF. CDR3 in DNA: TGTGCCAGCAGCGTAGGACATGCGGGAGATACGCAGTATTTT. The chain links TRBV11-2 to TRBJ2-3, with D tentatively TRBD1 or TRBD2 (5 bases each). CDR3 size: 14 residues. V dropped 5 bases and J dropped 5 bases, with 14 bases sitting between them. Germline V gene lookup returns CDR1 SGHAT and CDR2 FQNNGV.

On this clone itself: The junction departs from germline at one end; a sequencing error may be responsible. The chain employs TRBV5-1 and TRBJ2-7; TRBD1 aligns across 9 bases. CDR3 size: 18 residues. Germline V lookup: CDR1 SGHRS, CDR2 YFSETQ. DNA for the CDR3: TGCGCCAGCAGTTTGGACAGGGGAGGCGGGAGAGGGACCTACGAGCAGTACTTC. Its protein product is CASSLDRGGGRGTYEQYF.

This chain links TRBV28 with TRBJ1-1, with D perhaps TRBD1 (6 bases). The CDR3 consists of 13 residues. Germline V CDR1 and CDR2: MDHEN, SYDVKM. V was shortened by 10 bases and J by 7 bases, with 19 bases between the two germline ends. This CDR3 reads CATTGQSEVEAFF. DNA for the CDR3: TGTGCCACCACGGGACAATCGGAGGTTGAAGCTTTCTTT.

V and J are TRBV21-1 and TRBJ2-7; the listed D gene, TRBD1, was not tested against the DNA. TRBV21-1 constitutes a pseudogene. The CDR3 extends over 15 amino acids. Written as DNA, the CDR3 is TGTGCCAGCAGCAAAGGTAGGACAGGGTTATACGAGCAGTACTTC. Protein sequence: CASSKGRTGLYEQYF.

The chain carries TRBV2 and TRBJ2-7; TRBD2 agrees at 8 bases. Trimming cost V 10 bases and J 5 bases; bases outside gene matches: 10. Germline V gene lookup returns CDR1 SNHLY and CDR2 FYNNEI. CDR3 length equals 13 residues. In DNA, the CDR3 is TGTGCCACCCGGGAGCGGGAGTTCCACGAGCAGTACTTC. Protein: CATREREFHEQYF.

This chain connects TRBV11-2 to TRBJ2-5; 8 nucleotides align to TRBD2. With V trimmed by 4 bases and J by 1 base, 2 bases remained unmatched. Germline CDR1 reads SGHAT; CDR2 reads FQNNGV. CDR3 length equals 14 residues. The CDR3 is CASSSTSAQETQYF. DNA for the CDR3: TGTGCCAGCAGCTCGACTAGCGCCCAAGAGACCCAGTACTTC. The whole variable domain, filled in from reference TRBV11-2 and TRBJ2-5, reads EAGVAQSPRYKIIEKRQSVAFWCNPISGHATLYWYQQILGQGPKLLIQFQNNGVVDDSQLPKDRFSAERLKGVDSTLKIQPAKLEDSAVYLCASSSTSAQETQYFGPGTRLLVL.

This sequence joins TRBV7-6 and TRBJ1-1; TRBD1 agrees at 11 bases. The germline CDR1 and CDR2 sequences are SGHVS and FNYEAQ. V shed 1 base, J shed 2 bases, and the junction held 3 bases outside the gene matches. The CDR3 contains 16 residues. The CDR3 reads CASSLVRTGGNTEAFF. DNA of the CDR3: TGTGCCAGCAGCTTAGTTCGGACAGGGGGCAACACTGAAGCTTTCTTT. Together with reference TRBV7-6 and TRBJ1-1, the CDR3 gives the full variable domain: GAGVSQSPRYKVTKRGQDVALRCDPISGHVSLYWYRQALGQGPEFLTYFNYEAQQDKSGLPNDRFSAERPEGSISTLTIQRTEQRDSAMYRCASSLVRTGGNTEAFFGQGTRLTVV.

J is TRBJ1-4 and V is TRBV6-6; D is possibly TRBD1 (5 bases). CDR3 length: 12 residues. Germline CDR1 reads MNHNY; CDR2 reads SVGAGI (reference sequence). Trimming pared 6 bases from V and 8 bases from J, leaving 10 bases between. CDR3 bases: TGTGCCAGCAGGACAGAGGAGGAAAAACTGTTTTTT. Its protein product is CASRTEEEKLFF.

This clone was detected only a few times. In nucleotides, the CDR3 is TGTGCCATCAGTGGGGACAGGACGAACACTGAAGCTTTCTTT. Protein product: CAISGDRTNTEAFF. The chain has TRBV10-3 and TRBJ1-1, with 8 bases fitting TRBD1. The CDR3 loop spans 14 amino acids. J was trimmed by 1 base and V by 4 bases; bases with no gene match: 2. The germline V gene has CDR1 ENHRY and CDR2 SYGVKD.

The V call is TRBV9, the J call TRBJ2-1; D unresolved. CDR1 and CDR2 from the germline V gene are SGDLS and YYNGEE. V gave up 2 bases and J gave up 5 bases, with 14 bases separating them. CDR3 size: 15 residues. The CDR3 is CASSVSPTTDNEQFF. The DNA for the CDR3 is TGTGCCAGCAGCGTTTCTCCAACTACTGACAATGAGCAGTTCTTC.

This chain joins TRBV21-1 and TRBJ2-7; the table assigns TRBD2, which was not confirmed against the DNA. TRBV21-1 counts as a pseudogene. This CDR3 comprises 15 residues. In nucleotides, the CDR3 is TGTGCCAGCAGCAAAGCGGCTAGCGCCTCCTACGAGCAGTACTTC. This translates into CASSKAASASYEQYF.

This clone was picked up one time. A far bigger clonotype differs at one base, so this is likely a read error. Other nucleotide sequences in the sample specify the same CDR3. This chain joins TRBV9 and TRBJ2-1, with 9 positions matching TRBD2. The CDR3 has 15 residues. V gave up 2 bases and J gave up 3 bases; unmatched junction bases: 3. Germline V gene sequence: CDR1 SGDLS, CDR2 YYNGEE. The CDR3 sequence is CASSVTSGSYNEQFF. CDR3 DNA: TGTGCCAGCAGCGTGACTAGCGGAAGCTACAATGAGCAGTTCTTC.

The chain has TRBV15 and TRBJ2-1; TRBD1 or TRBD2 may be the D gene (5 bases each). CDR3 length equals 14 residues. V shed 0 bases and J shed 8 bases, with 11 bases lying between them. Germline V gene lookup returns CDR1 LNHNV and CDR2 YYDKDF (reference sequence). The DNA for the CDR3 is TGTGCCACCAGCAGAGATTCGGGGCAGGATGAGCAGTTCTTC. It translates to CATSRDSGQDEQFF.

The J gene is TRBJ2-5, the V gene TRBV4-1; 11 bases fit TRBD2. The CDR3 has 17 residues. CDR1 and CDR2 (germline): MGHRA, YSYEKL. Trimming at V came to 4 bases and at J to 3 bases, leaving 10 bases not matched to a gene. CDR3 protein: CASSPDLALAGEETQYF. CDR3 DNA sequence: TGCGCCAGCAGCCCAGACCTGGCACTAGCGGGGGAAGAGACCCAGTACTTC.

This clone was found a few times. This chain links TRBV29-1 with TRBJ1-2; 7 bases fit TRBD1. Germline-derived CDR1 and CDR2 are SQVTM and ANQGSEA. Trimming removed 0 bases from V and 9 bases from J; junction bases left unmatched: 7. CDR3 length equals 13 residues. CDR3 protein: CSVEETGDGSYTF. The CDR3 DNA reads TGCAGCGTTGAAGAAACAGGGGATGGTAGCTACACCTTC.

In the case of this clone: Other DNA sequences in this sample translate to the same CDR3. The gene calls are TRBV28 and TRBJ1-1; D call uncertain. V was shortened by 2 bases and J by 0 bases, with 4 bases between the two germline ends. The V gene's germline CDR1 is MDHEN and CDR2 SYDVKM. The CDR3 consists of 13 residues. The CDR3 reads CASSLGVNTEAFF. The DNA of the CDR3 is TGTGCCAGCAGTTTAGGGGTGAACACTGAAGCTTTCTTT. The full variable domain, completed using reference TRBV28 and TRBJ1-1, is DVKVTQSSRYLVKRTGEKVFLECVQDMDHENMFWYRQDPGLGLRLIYFSYDVKMKEKGDIPEGYSVSREKKERFSLILESASTNQTSMYLCASSLGVNTEAFFGQGTRLTVV.

The rearrangement uses TRBV5-8 and TRBJ1-5; D unresolved. Germline CDR1 and CDR2: SGHTS and YDEGEE. The CDR3 is made up of 12 amino acids. Trimming took off 4 bases at V and 6 bases at J, with 8 bases between the two ends. The CDR3, as DNA: TGTGCCAGCAGCCGATTTACTCAGCCCCAGCATTTT. Translating it yields CASSRFTQPQHF.

This rearrangement joins TRBV5-1 to TRBJ2-3, with 7 bases identical to TRBD1. Germline-derived CDR1 and CDR2 are SGHRS and YFSETQ. Unmatched junction bases numbered 9, after V lost 3 bases and J lost 5 bases. The CDR3 spans 15 residues. CDR3 DNA: TGCGCCAGCAGCTCGGGACAGCTGGCAGGAGATACGCAGTATTTT. Protein sequence: CASSSGQLAGDTQYF.

This clone was seen a single time. This sample includes further DNA sequences coding for the same CDR3. This chain uses TRBV4-1 with TRBJ2-3, with 11 positions matching TRBD2. After removal of 3 bases from V and 6 bases from J, the junction contained 2 bases not matched to a gene. Looked up from germline, CDR1 is MGHRA and CDR2 is YSYEKL. The CDR3 spans 14 residues. In DNA, the CDR3 is TGCGCCAGCAGCCACCGACTAGCGGGGGATACGCAGTATTTT. It specifies CASSHRLAGDTQYF.

The sample holds many counts of this clone. The CDR3 region has the DNA TGCGCCAGCAGCCCAGTATCCGCCGGCGGGGGAGTCTATGGCTACACCTTC. Translation gives CASSPVSAGGGVYGYTF. The chain recombines TRBV4-3 with TRBJ1-2, with D perhaps TRBD1 (5 bases). This CDR3 is built from 17 residues. Germline V gene sequence: CDR1 LGHNA, CDR2 YSLEER. The germline V and J ends were trimmed by 4 bases and 4 bases, with 22 bases remaining between them.

The chain has TRBV4-1 and TRBJ1-5; a possible D gene is TRBD1 (5 bases). V dropped 4 bases and J dropped 0 bases, with 10 bases sitting between them. The V gene's germline CDR1 is MGHRA and CDR2 YSYEKL. This CDR3 is 15 amino acids long. CDR3 loop: CASSLLQGSNQPQHF. CDR3 DNA: TGCGCCAGCAGCCTCCTCCAGGGTAGCAATCAGCCCCAGCATTTT.

The chain couples TRBV5-1 to TRBJ1-2, with a weak D call TRBD1 (6 bases). V was pared by 0 bases and J by 3 bases, with 15 bases between. The CDR3 is 16 residues long. Germline V gene data show CDR1 as SGHRS and CDR2 as YFSETQ. The CDR3 nucleotides are TGCGCCAGCAGCTTGGAAGGGGGAGGGGAGTACTATGGCTACACCTTC. As protein: CASSLEGGGEYYGYTF.

The rearrangement links TRBV19 to TRBJ2-7, with no clear D. Germline CDR1 LNHDA, CDR2 SQIVND (reference sequence). This CDR3 spans 12 amino acids. V was cut by 3 bases and J by 4 bases, with 7 bases left in between. The CDR3 region has the DNA TGTGCCAGTAGTATCAGCGTGTACGAGCAGTACTTC. It specifies CASSISVYEQYF.

The J gene is TRBJ2-2, the V gene TRBV2; 8 bases match TRBD2. The CDR3 is made up of 16 amino acids. The V gene end was trimmed by 6 bases and the J gene end by 5 bases; junction bases not matched to a gene: 11. The germline V gene encodes CDR1 SNHLY and CDR2 FYNNEI. Here the CDR3 reads CASSATGLARTGELFF. The DNA of the CDR3 is TGTGCCAGCAGCGCCACTGGACTAGCAAGAACCGGGGAGCTGTTTTTT.

This clone was counted between two and nine times. The chain is built from TRBV18 and TRBJ2-5; D uncertain. This CDR3 has 12 residues. Between the trimmed V and J ends, which lost 2 bases and 10 bases, there was a span of 11 bases. The germline gives CDR1 KGHSH, CDR2 LQKENI. CDR3: CASSPDSGDQYF. DNA for the CDR3: TGTGCCAGCTCACCAGATTCAGGAGACCAGTACTTC. The full variable domain, with the rest looked up from reference TRBV18 and TRBJ2-5, is NAGVMQNPRHLVRRRGQEARLRCSPMKGHSHVYWYRQLPEEGLKFMVYLQKENIIDESGMPKERFSAEFPKEGPSILRIQQVVRGDSAAYFCASSPDSGDQYFGPGTRLLVL.

CDR3 coding DNA: TGTGCCTTCCGGCAGGCAACTAATGAAAAACTGTTTTTT. Its translation: CAFRQATNEKLFF. The V and J genes are TRBV5-4 and TRBJ1-4; D call uncertain. Germline V CDR1 and CDR2: SGHNT, YYREEE (reference sequence). The CDR3 is 13 residues long. The V and J ends lost 10 bases and 0 bases respectively, with 10 bases between them.

The chain links TRBV4-1 to TRBJ1-1; D not resolved. The CDR3 runs 14 residues. The germline V gene has CDR1 MGHRA and CDR2 YSYEKL. V gave up 4 bases and J gave up 5 bases, with 14 bases separating them. CDR3 sequence: CASSRPGVGTEAFF. Written as DNA, the CDR3 is TGCGCCAGCAGCCGACCAGGAGTAGGGACTGAAGCTTTCTTT.

This clone was counted a single time. The rearrangement uses TRBV28 and TRBJ2-4, with unresolved D. The CDR3 contains 16 residues. The V end lost 5 bases, the J end lost 3 bases, and 17 bases lay between the germline ends. The germline CDR1 and CDR2 sequences are MDHEN and SYDVKM. As DNA, the CDR3 is TGTGCCAGCAGTGACAATCGATCCGGACGCAAAAACATTCAGTACTTC. It is translated as CASSDNRSGRKNIQYF.